Following are 7 T cell receptor beta chains from one sample sequenced in a study of shared clonotypes between healthy human individuals. The assay was immunoSEQ multiplex PCR, and TCRdb's table has in-frame clones only and misses some. Of approximately 2.5 million clones listed, just over 90% are singletons. The source material was naive CD4+ T cells sorted from blood. Subset in this sample: CD45RA+ positively selected. The source of these receptors is a man aged 18 to 29 in good health.

This sequence joins TRBV27 and TRBJ2-7; 7 positions agree with TRBD2. The J segment lost 2 bases and the V segment lost 1 base, leaving 2 bases of the junction unmatched. Germline V CDR1 and CDR2: MNHEY, SMNVEV (reference sequence). The CDR3 has 14 amino acids. CDR3 region: CASSLFSGTYEQYF. CDR3 sequence (DNA): TGTGCCAGCAGTTTATTCAGCGGGACCTACGAGCAGTACTTC.

Details on this clone: The same CDR3 is also encoded by other DNA sequences in this sample. The chain couples TRBV6-5 to TRBJ1-2, with a possible D match to TRBD1 (5 bases). The germline gives CDR1 MNHEY, CDR2 SVGAGI. V was trimmed by 7 bases and J by 5 bases, leaving 8 bases between them. The CDR3 contains 11 residues. The DNA for the CDR3 is TGTGCCAGCACGGGGGGTTATGGCTACACCTTC. The encoded protein is CASTGGYGYTF.

The CDR3 is CASSYLEGRSPLHF. The DNA of the CDR3 is TGTGCCAGCAGTTACCTGGAGGGTCGATCACCCCTCCACTTT. The V gene is TRBV6-5, the J gene TRBJ1-6; no firm D call. The length of the CDR3 is 14 residues. V dropped 2 bases and J dropped 10 bases, with 12 bases sitting between them. The germline gives CDR1 MNHEY, CDR2 SVGAGI.

This clone has a handful of counts. For the CDR3, the DNA is TGTGCCAGCAGCCAACAGAGCTCCTATAATTCACCCCTCCACTTT. Its translation: CASSQQSSYNSPLHF. J is TRBJ1-6 and V is TRBV11-1; D not resolved. Germline-derived CDR1 and CDR2 are SGHAT and FQDESV (reference sequence). The CDR3 loop spans 15 amino acids. Trimming cost V 5 bases and J 0 bases, with 8 bases left between them.

This clone appeared once. The DNA is left out, because the CDR3 cannot be placed on it with certainty; the CDR3 is given as TCRdb lists it. The genes are TRBV7-6 and TRBJ2-2; the table's D call, TRBD2, has no DNA check behind it. Germline V lookup: CDR1 SGHVS, CDR2 FNYEAQ. The CDR3 is 14 amino acids in total, end residues counted. CDR3 loop: CASSTSANTGELFF.

The chain links TRBV9 to TRBJ2-3, with D perhaps matching TRBD1 (6 bases). The CDR3 has 16 amino acids. Germline V CDR1 and CDR2: SGDLS, YYNGEE. The ends were cut back, 0 bases at V and 4 bases at J, with 15 bases in the middle. The CDR3 region has the DNA TGTGCCAGCAGCGTAGCGGTCGGGAAGGGGGCAGATACGCAGTATTTT. It is translated as CASSVAVGKGADTQYF.

Of note for this clone: At one of its ends the junction is not consistent with the germline gene, which may arise from a read error. The chain carries TRBV7-7 and TRBJ2-7, with 14 bases lining up with TRBD2. The CDR3 runs 18 residues. Germline V CDR1 and CDR2: SSHAT, FNYEAQ (reference sequence). This CDR3 is CASSSGGLAGVAPIEQYF. CDR3 nucleotide sequence: TGTGCTAGCAGCTCAGGGGGACTAGCGGGAGTCGCCCCTATCGAGCAGTACTTC.